Following are 5 T cell receptor beta chains from one sample sequenced in a study of blood T cells in healthy people across ages. Using a J-beta primer mix together with a sample-barcoded 5' primer, a second PCR was run for roughly 7 to 12 cycles. TCRdb re-called the 5' RACE reads through MiXCR, storing one row per CDR3 protein. The sample holds hundreds of thousands of distinct CDR3 sequences, 58% seen once. Sequenced input: blood. All receptors derive from a man aged 25-45 years in good health.

J is TRBJ1-1 and V is TRBV2; no reliable D call. The germline CDR1 and CDR2 sequences are SNHLY and FYNNEI. The CDR3 covers 10 residues. V lost 4 bases and J lost 8, with 5 bases in between. The CDR3 here is CASSGWEAFF. The CDR3 coding sequence is TGTGCCAGCAGTGGGTGGGAAGCTTTCTTT.

The V and J genes are TRBV7-9 and TRBJ2-5; D is perhaps TRBD2 (6 bases). The V end was cut by 1 base, the J end by 1 base, with 13 bases between. CDR1 is SEHNR and CDR2 is FQNEAQ in the germline V gene (reference sequence). This CDR3 contains 16 residues. Written as DNA, the CDR3 is TGTGCCAGCAGCTTAGGCGGGGACGGGGGCCAAGAGACCCAGTACTTC. Amino acid sequence: CASSLGGDGGQETQYF.

This clonotype has just a few counts. The chain couples TRBV7-2 to TRBJ1-2; D is perhaps TRBD1 (6 bases). The CDR3 extends over 16 amino acids. Germline CDR1 is SGHTA and CDR2 is FQGNSA. With 7 bases removed from V and 3 bases from J, the gap between germline ends came to 21 bases. The CDR3 loop reads CASNQPGAEPHYGYTF. CDR3 nucleotide sequence: TGTGCCAGCAACCAACCAGGGGCCGAGCCACACTATGGCTACACCTTC.

The gene calls are TRBV7-2 and TRBJ2-4; D possibly corresponds to TRBD2 (6 bases). The J call may be in error: the DNA end matches TRBJ2-7 better. CDR3 length equals 14 residues. The germline V gene encodes CDR1 SGHTA and CDR2 FQGNSA. CDR3 protein: CASSLERVGHEQYF. In nucleotides, the CDR3 is TGTGCCAGCAGCTTGGAGCGGGTAGGCCACGAGCAGTACTTC.

The table lists this clonotype with a count of one. The gene calls are TRBV20-1 and TRBJ2-5; D is perhaps TRBD2 (7 bases). The CDR3 is 14 residues long. Germline CDR1 DFQATT, CDR2 SNEGSKA (reference sequence). The V end lost 6 bases, the J end lost 11 bases, and 25 bases lay between the germline ends. In DNA form, the CDR3 reads TGCAGTGCCCAACATAGGGGGGGTCCGGGGGAGCAGTACTTC. Its protein is CSAQHRGGPGEQYF.